What follows are 13 T cell receptor beta chains derived from one specimen sequenced in a study of human T cells and chemical hapten exposure. TCRdb used MiXCR to reprocess the RACE reads, holding one entry per CDR3 protein. The sample shows some 90,000 distinct CDR3 sequences, about 8% of them seen only once. Described time point: pre-sensitization, week 0. Specified treatment: therapeutic diphenylcyclopropenone sensitization with weekly scalp DPC. The sequencing used whole blood, collected in connection with sensitization to the hapten diphenylcyclopropenone (DPC). The receptors shown here come from a man in his forties or fifties with alopecia areata. Some clones in this sample may be carry-over from other donors' samples.

This clonotype appeared many times. This rearrangement joins TRBV20-1 to TRBJ2-3; D not certain. The CDR3 has 13 amino acids. V dropped 1 base and J dropped 2 bases, with 7 bases sitting between them. CDR1 DFQATT and CDR2 SNEGSKA come from the germline V gene (reference sequence). The CDR3 sequence: CSARGATTDTQYF. The DNA for the CDR3 is TGCAGTGCTAGAGGGGCCACCACAGATACGCAGTATTTT.

In its sample, this clonotype was seen many times. The rearrangement links TRBV7-9 to TRBJ1-6; 10 nucleotides line up with TRBD1. CDR1 is SEHNR and CDR2 is FQNEAQ in the germline V gene (reference sequence). The CDR3 runs to 16 residues. The trim removed 5 bases at V and 8 bases at J, leaving 9 bases unmatched. Here the CDR3 DNA reads TGTGCCAGCAGCCCGGGGACAGGGGCCGGGGATTCACCCCTCCACTTT. Residues: CASSPGTGAGDSPLHF.

In this sample, this clonotype turned up many times. V usage is TRBV20-1 and J usage is TRBJ2-3; D is uncertain. Germline assignment: CDR1 DFQATT and CDR2 SNEGSKA (reference sequence). Trimming removed 1 base from V and 0 bases from J, with 11 bases in between. This CDR3 has 15 residues. The CDR3, as DNA: TGCAGTGCTAGAGTTACACCGACGAGCACAGATACGCAGTATTTT. Its translation is CSARVTPTSTDTQYF.

This clonotype was counted between two and nine times. V and J are TRBV5-6 and TRBJ2-5; 7 bases fit TRBD1. CDR1 is SGHDT and CDR2 is YYEEEE in the germline V gene. V was pared by 3 bases and J by 7 bases, with 9 bases of the junction left unmatched. The CDR3 length is 14 residues. The CDR3: CASSSRDSAGTQYF. Written as DNA, the CDR3 is TGTGCCAGCAGCTCTAGGGACAGTGCAGGGACCCAGTACTTC. The complete variable domain, with remaining parts taken from reference TRBV5-6 and TRBJ2-5, reads DAGVTQSPTHLIKTRGQQVTLRCSPKSGHDTVSWYQQALGQGPQFIFQYYEEEERQRGNFPDRFSGHQFPNYSSELNVNALLLGDSALYLCASSSRDSAGTQYFGPGTRLLVL.

There are a few counts of this clonotype. The chain employs TRBV29-1 and TRBJ2-2; 7 bases line up with TRBD1. This CDR3 spans 13 amino acids. Germline V gives CDR1 SQVTM, CDR2 ANQGSEA. After removal of 8 bases from V and 0 bases from J, the junction contained 3 bases not matched to a gene. CDR3 sequence (DNA): TGCAGCCACAGGGGAGCGAACACCGGGGAGCTGTTTTTT. Encoded protein: CSHRGANTGELFF.

There are many counts of this clonotype. The CDR3 loop is CASSPLTPEGYTF. Here the CDR3 DNA reads TGTGCCAGCAGTCCCCTCACGCCGGAGGGCTACACCTTC. V is TRBV27 and J is TRBJ1-2; D ambiguous. The V end lost 5 bases, the J end lost 8 bases, and 15 bases lay between the germline ends. The CDR3 contains 13 residues. Germline-derived CDR1 and CDR2 are MNHEY and SMNVEV (reference sequence).

This clonotype was observed many times. V and J are TRBV7-2 and TRBJ1-6; D uncertain. The V end was cut by 5 bases, the J end by 3 bases, with 11 bases between. Germline values: CDR1 SGHTA, CDR2 FQGNSA. This CDR3 spans 15 amino acids. The CDR3 region is CASSHGGVYNSPLHF. DNA for the CDR3: TGTGCCAGCAGCCATGGCGGGGTCTATAATTCACCCCTCCACTTT.

This clonotype was counted only a few times. This sequence joins TRBV6-1 and TRBJ1-6; no reliable D call. This CDR3 is built from 12 residues. Germline lookup yields CDR1 MNHNS and CDR2 SASEGT. V was trimmed by 6 bases and J by 10 bases, leaving 10 bases between them. For the CDR3, the DNA is TGTGCCAGCAGCGACCCTACCTCACCCCTCCACTTT. Translation gives CASSDPTSPLHF.

The V and J genes are TRBV19 and TRBJ2-3, with 8 bases identical to TRBD2. V shed 1 base and J 1 base; nucleotides not matched to a gene: 4. Germline V gives CDR1 LNHDA, CDR2 SQIVND (reference sequence). The CDR3 consists of 16 residues. DNA of the CDR3: TGTGCCAGTAGTATAGGAGGACTAGCCCGCACAGATACGCAGTATTTT. Translated, it gives CASSIGGLARTDTQYF.

The V call is TRBV27, the J call TRBJ2-7; TRBD1 aligns across 8 bases. Germline trimming cut 5 bases from V and 2 bases from J; bases unmatched to any gene: 5. CDR3 length equals 14 residues. Germline V gene data show CDR1 as MNHEY and CDR2 as SMNVEV (reference sequence). The CDR3 DNA is TGTGCCAGCAGTGGACAGGGCCCACCCTACGAGCAGTACTTC. This sequence encodes CASSGQGPPYEQYF.

The J gene is TRBJ1-2, the V gene TRBV11-3, with D possibly matching TRBD1 (5 bases). The CDR3 loop spans 14 amino acids. From germline, CDR1 is SGHNT and CDR2 YENEEA. Trimming removed 2 bases from V and 5 bases from J, with 12 bases in between. In nucleotides, the CDR3 is TGTGCCAGCAGCTTAAGTCAGGGCTTTTATGGCTACACCTTC. Translated: CASSLSQGFYGYTF. Variable domain in full (rest from reference TRBV11-3 and TRBJ1-2): EAGVVQSPRYKIIEKKQPVAFWCNPISGHNTLYWYLQNLGQGPELLIRYENEEAVDDSQLPKDRFSAERLKGVDSTLKIQPAELGDSAVYLCASSLSQGFYGYTFGSGTRLTVV.

The chain employs TRBV2 and TRBJ2-3; 7 bases fit TRBD2. Per germline, CDR1 SNHLY and CDR2 FYNNEI. The CDR3 consists of 13 residues. The CDR3 spells CASSRERGDTQYF. CDR3 nucleotides: TGTGCATCTTCGCGGGAGAGGGGTGATACGCAGTATTTT.

This clonotype has a count of ten or more. This chain links TRBV20-1 with TRBJ1-5; D is perhaps TRBD1 (5 bases). The CDR3 totals 13 residues. V was clipped by 5 bases and J by 7 bases, with 15 bases between them. Germline CDR1 reads DFQATT; CDR2 reads SNEGSKA (reference sequence). CDR3 loop: CSALGGAQQPQHF. In DNA form, the CDR3 reads TGCAGTGCTCTAGGCGGGGCCCAGCAGCCCCAGCATTTT.